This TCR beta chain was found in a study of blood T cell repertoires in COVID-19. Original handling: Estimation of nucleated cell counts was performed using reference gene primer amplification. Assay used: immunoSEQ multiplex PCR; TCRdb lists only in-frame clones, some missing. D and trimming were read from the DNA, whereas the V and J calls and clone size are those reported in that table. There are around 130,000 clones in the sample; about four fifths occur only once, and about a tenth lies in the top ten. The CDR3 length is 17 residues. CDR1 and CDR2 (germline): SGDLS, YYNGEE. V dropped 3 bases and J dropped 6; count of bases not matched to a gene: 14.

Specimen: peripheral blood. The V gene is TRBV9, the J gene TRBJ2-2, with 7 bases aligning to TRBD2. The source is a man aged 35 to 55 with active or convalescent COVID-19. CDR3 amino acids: CASSADGGSRGSGELFF. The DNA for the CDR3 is TGTGCCAGCAGCGCGGACGGGGGGTCCCGGGGGTCCGGGGAGCTGTTTTTT.